This entry concerns a single T cell receptor (beta chain). Its antigen is not yet known. The record has no base qualities; no much larger clone is one base away. The cohort comprised some 680 healthy bone marrow donors. At the time of sampling, all cohort members were nominally healthy, though unrecorded immune exposures were likely present. The donor was CMV seropositive and was included in the group of about 290 seropositive cohort members. Every donor gave a peripheral blood sample, and the peripheral blood mononuclear cells from that sample were used for TCR beta sequencing. The Qiagen DNeasy Blood Extraction Kit was used to extract genomic DNA from the blood cell samples. This sample was included in a study of cytomegalovirus exposure and HLA in healthy donors (dated by TCRdb to 2015 to 2018). Describing the broader study: According to an earlier analysis of several hundred of the donors, 150 million to 200 million T cells yielded over 100 million unique TCR beta sequences and less than 300 Gb of sequence data. To decide whether each TCR beta V gene segment behaved as functional or pseudogenic, an earlier analysis of 587 of the donors relied on high-throughput TCR beta sequencing. Every repertoire in the discovery cohort had been generated on one and the same sequencing platform. The number of typed donors differed by locus: roughly 629-630 for A, B, C, DRB1 and DQB1; approximately 530 for DQA1; approximately 610 for DPA1; and some 430 for DPB1. Among the approximately 400 genotyped donors, around 81% belonged to the genetic ancestry cluster associated with self-reported Caucasian donors. A separate validation cohort of over 95 different subjects was used in addition to the roughly 670-subject first cohort. On average, roughly 200,000 unique TCR beta nucleotide sequences were sequenced per donor among about 400 genotyped donors of the cohort, with roughly 18% of those sequences being non-productive. About 320 gigabases of sequencing data and 70 million to 85 million unique TCR sequences were included in an early release covering about 700 HLA-typed donors. The study used immunosequencing to profile the T cell repertoires of more than 650 subjects and linked those repertoires to cytomegalovirus serostatus. The aim of the study was to test whether cataloging public T cell receptors could identify signatures of past pathogen exposure. Roughly five DR-DQ haplotypes were handled as single units for association and clustering, since linkage in the cohort was strong. A later analysis re-analyzed previously published TCR beta repertoires from about 730 donors and added high-resolution HLA genotyping to study TCR occurrence patterns. Genome-wide SNP genotypes for about three fifths of the roughly 670 donors were used in a later genetic analysis, which treated that subset as a discovery cohort. Donor age, sex, ethnicity and CMV serostatus were compiled alongside the repertoire data. HLA typing covered class I and class II loci at four-digit resolution. The later analysis used no new phenotypic data to find candidate immune exposures, relying instead on TCR beta sequences and their occurrence across donors. To predict cytomegalovirus infection status, the study brought together high-throughput TCR immunosequencing, statistical association of individual TCRs with disease status, and machine learning.

The CDR3 sequence holds 17 residues, the cysteine and phenylalanine included. Here the CDR3 DNA is all that survives: 51 bases in frame from base 1. A distance of 20 bases separates the germline ends of V and J, which lose 6 bases and 1 base respectively. The germline V gene (reference sequence) specifies MNHEY as CDR1 and SMNVEV as CDR2. The library was prepared using the immunoSEQ multiplex PCR assay. For the multiplex PCR, a mixture combining 60 forward primers for TCR Vbeta segments and 13 reverse primers for TCR Jbeta segments was used. A multiplex PCR assay on genomic DNA amplified the CDR3 region of rearranged TCR beta genes. The Illumina HiSeq System was used to sequence the amplified TCR beta libraries as 87-base-pair reads. In the paper's pipeline: In a later analysis, 70 million to 95 million unique TCR beta chains were counted across the 500 to 850 repertoires, and roughly 10 million of these chains were shared by at least two donors. Raw reads were error-corrected and collapsed into unique sequences with a nearest-neighbor algorithm that merged closely related sequences to remove PCR and sequencing errors. V, D and J gene segments were assigned by aligning CDR3 sequences to IMGT reference sequences. For a sequence to be retained, a match of at least six nucleotides was required to both a V gene segment and a J gene segment. A rearrangement counted as productive if the CDR3 had no stop codons and remained in frame with V and J, and every other rearrangement counted as non-productive. CDR3 was defined according to IMGT convention as the region running from the second conserved V-encoded cysteine to the conserved J-encoded phenylalanine. In an earlier analysis of around 570 of the donors, sequences lacking an unambiguous match to a single V gene segment were excluded. In an earlier analysis of about 590 of the donors, a V segment was called functional when productive rearrangements were above 56.7%, and segregating when the standard deviation between donors exceeded 5%. To diagnose cytomegalovirus status from the catalog of TCR beta chain sequences, a statistical classification framework was built. A later analysis assigned V and J genes by comparing TCR nucleotide sequences with IMGT/GENE-DB human TR gene sequences. Using the TCRdist pipeline, a later analysis assigned CDR3 sequences along with most-parsimonious VDJ recombination scenarios. In a later analysis, each TCR beta chain was defined by its CDR3 amino acid sequence together with its V-gene family, and reads lacking a unique V-gene family were excluded. A later analysis removed 600 or so highly shared, low-generation-probability nucleotide sequences to deal with suspected cross-contamination and a sequencing artifact. A later analysis calculated a clonal expansion index for each public chain from normalized within-repertoire ranks of inferred template counts. Generation probabilities in a later analysis came from a VDJ recombination model fitted to out-of-frame rearrangements, and those results were checked against IGoR. In a later analysis, hypergeometric tests were used to score TCR-TCR, TCR-HLA and TCR-CMV co-occurrence, with a repertoire-size bias correction applied to TCR pairs. False discovery rates were estimated in a later analysis by permuting HLA or CMV assignments 20 times. In a later analysis, co-occurring TCRs were grouped using DBSCAN, with TCRdist sequence similarity added in when clustering inside HLA-allele-positive subsets. For co-occurrence clustering, repertoires with fewer than 30,000 or more than 120,000 public chains were excluded, along with four to six repertoires with anomalous nucleotide sharing. TCRdb re-hosts the immuneACCESS table, in-frame sequences only. Its copies lack some clones; in the studies checked, an unresolved V gene accounts for under half of them, and the cause for the rest is not known. The DNA was the basis for D and trimming; V, J and clone size are from that table. This sample has 100,000 to 120,000 clones in its table, and about 80% of those were observed once. The ten largest clones represent just under 3% of the sample.

General conclusions and limits of the study: Because counts were too low, some 16 rarely observed V segments, including chromosome 9 orphons, were excluded from the earlier analysis of 587 of the donors. Immune exposure information for the cohort was limited to CMV serostatus. At a false discovery rate of 0.05, a later analysis linked around 15,000 TCR beta sequences to specific HLA alleles. In the study, approximately 160 TCR beta chains were listed as associated with cytomegalovirus. Cytomegalovirus status was reported to be diagnosed by the classifier with high specificity and sensitivity in both the original and validation cohorts. Most CMV-associated TCR beta chains appeared to be HLA-restricted in a later analysis, and the HLA associations seemed to be driven largely by CMV exposure. According to a later analysis, TCR association rates differed among HLA loci, with DRB1 alleles showing the most associated TCRs and HLA-C alleles showing the fewest. A later analysis found that HLA-associated TCR beta chains were more clonally expanded and had lower generation probabilities than equally common non-associated chains. Most TCR sequences were observed very rarely across donors, whereas some public TCRs were present in many individuals. Assigning TCR associations to individual alleles was difficult when HLA alleles, especially DR and DQ, strongly co-occurred. According to a later analysis, parvovirus B19, influenza, CMV and Epstein-Barr virus appeared linked to several top co-occurrence clusters. Linkage disequilibrium might explain the correlated functional status among segregating V segments, but an unknown experimental factor could not be ruled out. According to the authors, the approach could potentially be generalized to other disease states and immunological phenotypes. Some IMGT-functional V segments, including TRBV6-2 and TRBV6-3, could not be told apart with the 87-base-pair reads, so those segments were excluded. Because some donors lacked HLA typing at each locus, the association tests relied only on the typed subset. In vitro tests confirmed that a few of the cytomegalovirus-associated TCR beta chains recognize cytomegalovirus antigens. This cohort had only TCR beta chains sequenced, and the lack of alpha or paired-chain data limited which features could be detected. V-gene and J-gene trimming of TCR beta chains was associated with a missense DCLRE1C variant in a later genetic analysis, and the association was replicated in an independent cohort. A further reported finding was that TCR beta sequences accurately predicted the HLA-A and HLA-B alleles for most subjects in the first cohort. A cluster of highly shared sequence variants was judged likely to be a technical artifact of the sequencing pipeline. Sequencing depth was assumed to be roughly uniform across donors in the presence/absence analyses, though that assumption may not hold. A later genetic analysis reported fewer N-insertions in productive TCRs among donors in an Asian-associated ancestry cluster than the 666-donor mean. Broadly in line with IMGT annotations, most TCR beta V segments showed up in productive rearrangements about 87% or about 30% of the time in an earlier analysis of under 700 of the donors.

This receptor was obtained from a woman aged 55-70 years in good health and CMV-seropositive. Rearrangement joined TRBV27 to TRBJ2-3; a confident D gene designation cannot be given. The material sequenced was PBMCs. The DNA is as follows: TGTGCCAGCAGATTAAGTCCCAGTCCACTACGCACAGATACGCAGTATTTT. This translates into CASRLSPSPLRTDTQYF.